This TCR beta chain was sequenced in a study of T-cell reconstitution after alpha-beta-depleted transplantation in children. This clonotype was observed a few times. Its antigen is still unknown. Construction of the TCRbeta library involved unique molecular identifiers. TCRdb itself ran the PCR reads through MiXCR, one entry per CDR3 protein. The sample carries approximately 400,000 distinct CDR3 sequences, around 15% recorded once. The V gene lost 1 base and the J gene lost 1 base, with 8 bases spanning the gap. Germline-derived CDR1 and CDR2 are MNHEY and SVGAGI. The CDR3 contains 15 residues. Regarding the study as a whole: For some patients, TCRbeta diversity was high at day 60 because of recipient T cells and thymic progenitors that survived. Reportedly, roughly two months post-transplant, alpha-beta T cells arose from several hundred expanded graft clones.

This sequence was found in a boy under three years old who had a stem cell transplant for Wiskott-Aldrich syndrome, so the T cells may come from the graft donor. This specimen was PBMCs, mostly from graft donor cells, taken 360 days after TCRalphabeta/CD19-depleted stem cell transplant. The V call is TRBV6-5, the J call TRBJ2-4, with a tentative D call TRBD1 (6 bases). This CDR3 is CASSYFGQAKNIQYF. The CDR3 DNA sequence: TGTGCCAGCAGTTACTTTGGACAGGCCAAAAACATTCAGTACTTC.